These T cell receptor beta chains were read from a single sample in a study of blood T cell repertoires in COVID-19. The table came from immunoSEQ multiplex PCR; TCRdb's copy has only in-frame clones and leaves some out. The sample shows over 45,000 clones, around 67% of them seen only once. Sequenced: peripheral blood. The receptor set was obtained from a woman aged 45-65 years with active or convalescent COVID-19. CDR3s include the opening cysteine and the closing phenylalanine or tryptophan. D genes are given only for firm matches. The listing skips clone size in some rows; elsewhere it reads once, few, many or a size class.

d_gene	v_gene	j_gene	abundance	CDR3nt	CDR3aa
TRBD1	TRBV19	TRBJ2-1	once	TGTGCCAGTAGTACCGGGACAGGTATCTACAATGAGCAGTTCTTC	CASSTGTGIYNEQFF
.	TRBV4-2	TRBJ2-6	few	TGTGCCAGCAGCCAAGTAGTGAGGGCTGGGGCCAACGTCCTGACTTTC	CASSQVVRAGANVLTF
.	TRBV7-9	TRBJ1-6	.	TGTGCCAGCAGAAGCCCAGGGAGGTCCTATAATTCACCCCTCCACTTT	CASRSPGRSYNSPLHF
.	TRBV3-1/TRBV3-2	TRBJ2-1	many	TGTGCCAGCAGCCCACCGCTTAATAGCTATAGCTCCTACAATGAGCAGTTCTTC	CASSPPLNSYSSYNEQFF
TRBD2	TRBV3-1/TRBV3-2	TRBJ2-1	.	TGTGCCAGCAGCCGCATAGCGGGTATTGCCTACAATGAGCAGTTCTTC	CASSRIAGIAYNEQFF
.	TRBV30	TRBJ2-7	.	TGTGCCTGGAGTCCTCCGAGAAGCTCCTACGAGCAGTACTTC	CAWSPPRSSYEQYF
TRBD1	TRBV4-1	TRBJ1-6	.	TGCGCCAGCAGCCACCTTACCGGGACAGAGGCTCGACCCCTCCACTTT	CASSHLTGTEARPLHF
.	TRBV10-2	TRBJ1-1	.	TGCGCCAGCAGTGAGTCTCCCAGCGGGGCTTTCTTT	CASSESPSGAFF
.	TRBV5-1	TRBJ2-2	few	.	CASSPRRAGELFF
.	TRBV11-2	TRBJ1-1	.	TGTGCCAGCAGCTTAGCTTTGGGGCGGTCGAGGGCTTTCTTT	CASSLALGRSRAFF
.	TRBV5-4	TRBJ2-3	.	TGTGCCAGCAGGTCTGAGGAAACAGATACGCAGTATTTT	CASRSEETDTQYF
TRBD2	TRBV24-1	TRBJ2-5	.	TGTGCCACCAGTGACCCCGCGAGCGGGAGTCAAGAGACCCAGTACTTC	CATSDPASGSQETQYF
.	TRBV19	TRBJ2-6	.	TGTGCCAGTAGTCGGGGTTTCCGGGCCAACGTCCTGACTTTC	CASSRGFRANVLTF
.	TRBV16	TRBJ1-1	.	TGTGCCAGCAGCCACAAGAAGGGCGGAGGGACTGAAGCTTTCTTT	CASSHKKGGGTEAFF
.	TRBV15	TRBJ2-7	.	TGTGCCACCAGCAGAGGGGCATTAATGGGCGAGCAGTACTTC	CATSRGALMGEQYF
.	TRBV5-5	TRBJ2-7	few	TGTGCCAGCAGCTTGGGGTCGGGAGCTCAGTACGAGCAGTACTTC	CASSLGSGAQYEQYF
TRBD2	TRBV5-1	TRBJ2-3	.	TGCGCCAGCAGCCAACAACTCGCCGGGACTAGAATCACAGATACGCAGTATTTT	CASSQQLAGTRITDTQYF
.	TRBV4-1	TRBJ2-7	.	TGCGCCAGCAGCCATCTGGAGGGGCGCTCCTACGAGCAGTACTTC	CASSHLEGRSYEQYF
TRBD1	TRBV5-4	TRBJ2-7	once	TGTGCCAGCAGCACCGGGACAGGTTACGAGCAGTACTTC	CASSTGTGYEQYF
.	TRBV10-3	TRBJ2-3	once	TGTGCCAGCTTGGCGGCGAGCACAGATACGCAGTATTTT	CASLAASTDTQYF
.	TRBV30	TRBJ2-5	once	TGTGCCTGGAGCCGCCCCGGCGGGGAAGAGACCCAGTACTTC	CAWSRPGGEETQYF
.	TRBV11-2	TRBJ1-6	.	TGTGCCAGCAGCTTAGGGGCCTTGCCGAATTCACCCCTCCACTTT	CASSLGALPNSPLHF
TRBD1	TRBV2	TRBJ1-2	.	TGTGCCAGCAGAGGGACAGGATCCTATGGCTACACCTTC	CASRGTGSYGYTF
TRBD1	TRBV25-1	TRBJ2-5	.	TGTGCCAGCAGCAGGACAGGGTGGCTCGGAGAGACCCAGTACTTC	CASSRTGWLGETQYF
.	TRBV28	TRBJ1-5	.	TGTGCCAGCAGTTTATCTCTTAGCAATCAGCCCCAGCATTTT	CASSLSLSNQPQHF
.	TRBV27	TRBJ2-7	.	TGTGCCAGCAGTTTATCGGCAGGGTCCTACGAGCAGTACTTC	CASSLSAGSYEQYF
TRBD2	TRBV9	TRBJ2-5	.	TGTGCCAGCAGCCCCTTTGGTTGGGGACTAGCTGGATTCCAAGAGACCCAGTACTTC	CASSPFGWGLAGFQETQYF
.	TRBV19	TRBJ2-2	few	TGTGCCAGTAGAAAGTCGGGCACCGGGGAGCTGTTTTTT	CASRKSGTGELFF
.	TRBV6-5	TRBJ2-7	.	TGTGCCAGCAGTTACTCGGGACTCTCCCGGGAGCAGTACTTC	CASSYSGLSREQYF
.	TRBV6-5	TRBJ1-4	.	TGTGCCAGCAGTTACTCGAGGGGGACGCCTGAAAAACTGTTTTTT	CASSYSRGTPEKLFF
TRBD1	TRBV5-1	TRBJ2-2	.	TGCGCCAGCAGCATGGGACAGGGGAACACCGGGGAGCTGTTTTTT	CASSMGQGNTGELFF
TRBD2	TRBV10-3	TRBJ2-7	.	TGTGCCATCAGTGACGGAGCGGGAAGGAGCTCCTACGAGCAGTACTTC	CAISDGAGRSSYEQYF
TRBD2	TRBV6-4	TRBJ2-3	.	TGTGCCAACCCCCTACGACTAGCGGGAGGTACAGATACGCAGTATTTT	CANPLRLAGGTDTQYF
TRBD1	TRBV12-3/TRBV12-4	TRBJ2-3	.	TGTGCCAGCAGTTCGACAGGGGGCAATACGCAGTATTTT	CASSSTGGNTQYF
.	TRBV11-2	TRBJ2-7	.	TGTGCCAGCAGCCCCCCGGTGGACGAGCAGTACTTC	CASSPPVDEQYF
.	TRBV5-1	TRBJ2-7	.	TGCGCCAGCAGCATGGACGGTCCTTTCCTCGAGCAGTACTTC	CASSMDGPFLEQYF
TRBD2	TRBV19	TRBJ2-1	few	TGTGCCAGTAGTATACAAGCGGGGGTCGGTGAGCAGTTCTTC	CASSIQAGVGEQFF
TRBD2	TRBV29-1	TRBJ2-2	.	TGCAGCGTAACTAGCGGGGGGAACACCGGGGAGCTGTTTTTT	CSVTSGGNTGELFF
.	TRBV30	TRBJ1-3	.	TGTGCCTGGGCCCCCGATTGGGCTTTGGACACCATATATTTT	CAWAPDWALDTIYF
TRBD1	TRBV6-6	TRBJ2-2	.	TGTGCCAGCAGTTCGGGACAGGGGGTCGGAACCGGGGAGCTGTTTTTT	CASSSGQGVGTGELFF
TRBD2	TRBV9	TRBJ2-1	.	TGTGCCAGCAGCCCCCGGACTAGCGGGAGCGGTGAGCAGTTCTTC	CASSPRTSGSGEQFF
.	TRBV3-1/TRBV3-2	TRBJ2-1	.	TGTGCCAGCAGCCAAGTCGGGTCCAGCTCCTACAATGAGCAGTTCTTC	CASSQVGSSSYNEQFF
.	TRBV5-1	TRBJ2-7	.	TGCGCCAGCAGCTTTAGAATAGCGGCCTACGAGCAGTACTTC	CASSFRIAAYEQYF
TRBD2	TRBV3-1/TRBV3-2	TRBJ2-1	.	TGTGCCAGCAGCCAACTAGCGGCAATCTACAATGAGCAGTTCTTC	CASSQLAAIYNEQFF
TRBD2	TRBV4-2	TRBJ2-1	.	TGTGCCAGCAGCCAAGACGGGACTAGCGGGGCTAATGAGCAGTTCTTC	CASSQDGTSGANEQFF